This record covers a single T cell receptor beta chain. Its antigen is currently unknown. Specified treatment: about 20 received Ad26.COV2.S at low or high dose, single or two shots; several received placebo; per-sample allocation not given. Day 63 after the first vaccine or placebo injection was the time point for sampling. The vaccine delivered Wuhan-strain SARS-CoV-2 spike through an Ad26 vector. Germline V gene data show CDR1 as SGHVS and CDR2 as FQNEAQ. Trimming took 4 bases from V and 0 from J, leaving 15 bases between them. This CDR3 has 16 amino acids. Some clones are missing from TCRdb's copy, which holds only in-frame ones; the method was immunoSEQ multiplex PCR. The table has 510,000 or so clones, around 85% seen once. This entry comes from a study of Ad26.COV2.S vaccination and SARS-CoV-2 variants. Study-wide context: Sample donor was a member of the COV1001 Ad26.COV2.S trial arm. Intramuscular Ad26.COV2.S doses were given once or twice, 56 days apart.

Study-wide results and caveats: The study found similar non-spike TCR breadth in vaccine and placebo recipients.

This material consisted of peripheral blood, taken in a trial of Ad26.COV2.S vaccine versus placebo. V and J are TRBV7-8 and TRBJ1-2; D gene ambiguous. The receptor's source is a person aged 18-60 years who received the Ad26.COV2.S COVID-19 vaccine or a placebo. The DNA for the CDR3 is TGTGCCAGCAGCTCCCGGCCCGGCCAGCCTAACTATGGCTACACCTTC. Protein sequence: CASSSRPGQPNYGYTF.